The T cell receptor (beta chain) described here comes from a study of spatial heterogeneity in lung cancer. Overall study context: Detection consistently captured more beta-chain sequences than alpha-chain sequences.

This CDR3 contains 17 residues. CDR1 is SGHAT, CDR2 FQDESV, per germline (reference sequence). V gave up 3 bases and J gave up 0 bases, with 17 bases separating them. Individual TCR cDNA molecules each bore their own unique molecular identifier. TCRdb ran MiXCR on the 5' RACE reads and lists one entry per CDR3 protein. The sample lists more than 75,000 distinct CDR3 sequences, around 13% occurring once. Time point given: sample taken at primary tumor resection. Unsorted tumor, nontumor lung tissue or cryopreserved PBMC supplied the whole RNA. The donor group consisted of some 70 patients who had untreated, early-stage non-small cell lung cancer.

The chain joins TRBV11-1 to TRBJ1-1; TRBD1 is a possible D gene (5 bases). The clonotype originates from a male donor with early-stage non-small cell lung cancer. The sample was PBMCs, taken at surgery. The CDR3 region has the DNA TGTGCCAGCAGCTTCCAAGCCGGGGGGAGCATGAACACTGAAGCTTTCTTT. This codes for CASSFQAGGSMNTEAFF.